This T cell receptor beta chain derives from a study of control samples from healthy donors and cancer patients. V lost 1 base and J 5 bases, leaving 11 bases between the germline ends. The CDR3 is 14 amino acids. Germline V gene sequence: CDR1 LNHDA, CDR2 SQIVND (reference sequence). Only in-frame clones appear in the TCRdb table, and some are missing; sequencing was by immunoSEQ multiplex PCR. Of some 77,000 clones in the sample, roughly nine tenths were seen once. This clonotype was sampled from a woman in her sixties or seventies in good health. The chain is built from TRBV19 and TRBJ2-5; D possibly uses TRBD1 or TRBD2 (6 bases each). The sample taken for sequencing was blood. The DNA for the CDR3 is TGTGCCAGTAGTATAGGGGGGGCTGGGGAGACCCAGTACTTC. Translation gives CASSIGGAGETQYF. Combining the CDR3 with reference TRBV19 and TRBJ2-5 gives the whole variable domain DGGITQSPKYLFRKEGQNVTLSCEQNLNHDAMYWYRQDPGQGLRLIYYSQIVNDFQKGDIAEGYSVSREKKESFPLTVTSAQKNPTAFYLCASSIGGAGETQYFGPGTRLLVL.